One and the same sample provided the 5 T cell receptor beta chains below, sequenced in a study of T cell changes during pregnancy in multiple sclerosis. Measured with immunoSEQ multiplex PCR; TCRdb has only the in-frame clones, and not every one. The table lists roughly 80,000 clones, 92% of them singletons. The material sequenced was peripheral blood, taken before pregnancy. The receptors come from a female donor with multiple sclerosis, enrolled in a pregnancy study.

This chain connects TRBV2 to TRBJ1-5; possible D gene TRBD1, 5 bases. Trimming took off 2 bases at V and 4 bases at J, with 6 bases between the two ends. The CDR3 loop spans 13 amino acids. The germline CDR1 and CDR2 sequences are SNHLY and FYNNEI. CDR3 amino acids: CASSEPGNQPQHF. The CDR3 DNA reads TGTGCCAGCAGTGAACCAGGGAATCAGCCCCAGCATTTT. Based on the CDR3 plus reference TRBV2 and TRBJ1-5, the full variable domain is EPEVTQTPSHQVTQMGQEVILRCVPISNHLYFYWYRQILGQKVEFLVSFYNNEISEKSEIFDDQFSVERPDGSNFTLKIRSTKLEDSAMYFCASSEPGNQPQHFGDGTRLSIL.

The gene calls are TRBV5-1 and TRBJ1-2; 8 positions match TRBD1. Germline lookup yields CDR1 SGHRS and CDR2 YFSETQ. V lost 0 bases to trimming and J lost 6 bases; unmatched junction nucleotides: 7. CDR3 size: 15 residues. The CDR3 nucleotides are TGCGCCAGCAGCTTGGCCCTAACAGGGGGGGATGGCTACACCTTC. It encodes CASSLALTGGDGYTF.

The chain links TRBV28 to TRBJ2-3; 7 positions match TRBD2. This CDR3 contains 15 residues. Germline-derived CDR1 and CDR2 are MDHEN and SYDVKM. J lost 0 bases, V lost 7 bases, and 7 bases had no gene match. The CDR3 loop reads CASTKRGASTDTQYF. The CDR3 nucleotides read TGTGCCAGCACAAAGCGGGGAGCTAGCACAGATACGCAGTATTTT. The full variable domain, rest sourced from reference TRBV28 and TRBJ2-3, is DVKVTQSSRYLVKRTGEKVFLECVQDMDHENMFWYRQDPGLGLRLIYFSYDVKMKEKGDIPEGYSVSREKKERFSLILESASTNQTSMYLCASTKRGASTDTQYFGPGTRLTVL.

In DNA, the CDR3 is TGTGCCAGCAGCGTAGACAGGGGGGGCCTTAACTATGGCTACACCTTC. Amino acid sequence: CASSVDRGGLNYGYTF. The genes are TRBV9 and TRBJ1-2; the match to TRBD1 covers 8 bases. This CDR3 has 16 residues. The germline gives CDR1 SGDLS, CDR2 YYNGEE. The V and J ends lost 0 bases and 1 base, in that order; junction bases with no gene match: 5.

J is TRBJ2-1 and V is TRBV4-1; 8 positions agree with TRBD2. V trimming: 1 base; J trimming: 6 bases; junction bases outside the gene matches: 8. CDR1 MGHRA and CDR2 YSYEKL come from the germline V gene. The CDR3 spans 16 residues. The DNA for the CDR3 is TGCGCCAGCAGCCAAGTCAGTAGCGGGATTGGCAATGAGCAGTTCTTC. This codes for CASSQVSSGIGNEQFF.